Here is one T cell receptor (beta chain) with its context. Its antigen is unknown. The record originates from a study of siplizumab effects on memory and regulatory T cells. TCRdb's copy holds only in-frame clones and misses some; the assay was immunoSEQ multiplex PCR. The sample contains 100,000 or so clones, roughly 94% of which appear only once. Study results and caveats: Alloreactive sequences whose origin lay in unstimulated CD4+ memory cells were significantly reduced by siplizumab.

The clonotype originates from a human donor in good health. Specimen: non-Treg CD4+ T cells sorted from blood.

CDR3 sequence: CASSLEDSEAFF. The CDR3 DNA reads TGCGCCAGCAGCTTGGAGGACAGCGAAGCTTTCTTT. The chain couples TRBV5-1 to TRBJ1-1, with D perhaps TRBD1 (6 bases). The CDR3 spans 12 residues. V was cut by 0 bases and J by 8 bases, with 8 bases left in between. Germline CDR1 is SGHRS and CDR2 is YFSETQ.